These 9 T cell receptor beta chains were all obtained from the same sample, sequenced in a study of blood T cells in healthy people across ages (dated by TCRdb to the mid-2010s). To prepare the library, 5' RACE was applied. TCRdb shows the sequencer as Illumina HiSeq 2500. A second PCR of roughly 6 to 11 cycles was performed with a sample-barcoded 5' primer and a J-beta primer mix. TCRdb trimmed public reads at Q25 via fastp, called clones via MiXCR and kept in-frame beta chains. Every CDR3 protein is listed once, alongside the most common genes and DNA of its rows. Across this sample there are approximately 810,000 distinct CDR3 sequences, with 25% to 30% seen only once. 17% of the sample goes to the ten largest clones. The sequenced sample was blood. Receptor source: a woman aged 80 or over in good health.

The chain links TRBV6-2 or TRBV6-3 to TRBJ2-5, with a tentative D call TRBD2 (6 bases). Between the trimmed V and J ends, which lost 5 bases and 11 bases, there was a span of 15 bases. The germline CDR1 and CDR2 sequences are MNHEY and SVGEGT. CDR3 size: 12 residues. This CDR3 is CASSHGGLGQYF. The CDR3 nucleotides are TGTGCCAGCAGTCATGGGGGGTTGGGGCAGTACTTC.

This clonotype turned up a few times. The chain recombines TRBV6-5 with TRBJ2-3; no firm D call. The V end lost 0 bases, the J end lost 3 bases, and 10 bases lay between the germline ends. CDR1 is MNHEY and CDR2 is SVGAGI in the germline V gene. The CDR3 is made up of 15 amino acids. The CDR3 DNA reads TGTGCCAGCAGTTACTCCCTCCTCCAGACAGATACGCAGTATTTT. This codes for CASSYSLLQTDTQYF.

The genes are TRBV6-6 and TRBJ1-5; D unclear. The CDR3 loop spans 14 amino acids. The V end lost 5 bases, the J end lost 0 bases, and 8 bases lay between the germline ends. Germline V gives CDR1 MNHNY, CDR2 SVGAGI (reference sequence). Written as DNA, the CDR3 is TGTGCCAGCAGTCCATCGAGTAGCAATCAGCCCCAGCATTTT. Amino acid sequence: CASSPSSSNQPQHF.

A remark on this clonotype: This may arise from a read error, as a much more abundant clone is one base away. The chain recombines TRBV27 with TRBJ2-7; possible D gene TRBD2, 6 bases. The J call may be in error: the DNA end matches TRBJ2-1 better. Germline V lookup: CDR1 MNHEY, CDR2 SMNVEV (reference sequence). The CDR3 is 14 amino acids. The CDR3 coding sequence is TGTGCCAGCAGTTCCCCCGGGGGTCCCTACGAGCAGTTCTTC. This codes for CASSSPGGPYEQFF.

This clonotype appeared once. A read error may account for a junction end that differs from germline. This chain joins TRBV6-5 and TRBJ2-3; TRBD2 agrees at 8 bases. This CDR3 contains 13 residues. The V gene's germline CDR1 is MNHEY and CDR2 SVGAGI. The CDR3: CASITRGGDTRYF. The CDR3 nucleotides read TGTGCCAGCATTACCCGGGGGGGAGATACGCGGTATTTT.

The count of this clonotype is one. J is TRBJ1-3 and V is TRBV11-3, with 9 nucleotides matching TRBD1. CDR3 size: 17 residues. The V gene's germline CDR1 is SGHNT and CDR2 YENEEA. With V trimmed by 3 bases and J by 2 bases, 8 bases remained unmatched. The CDR3 spells CASSFATGTGTGNTIYF. CDR3 coding DNA: TGTGCCAGCAGCTTCGCGACCGGGACAGGGACTGGAAACACCATATATTTT.

The chain combines TRBV29-1 with TRBJ2-2; the match to TRBD1 covers 11 bases. The CDR3 contains 14 residues. CDR1 and CDR2 (germline): SQVTM, ANQGSEA. The junction had 5 bases not matched to a gene; V was cut back by 7 bases and J by 4 bases. CDR3 bases: TGCAGCGCACGGACAGGGGGCACCACCGGGGAGCTGTTTTTT. It specifies CSARTGGTTGELFF.

V usage is TRBV18 and J usage is TRBJ2-4, with TRBD2 matching over 9 bases. The DNA end favors TRBJ2-7, so the J call may be wrong. Germline V gene data show CDR1 as KGHSH and CDR2 as LQKENI. CDR3 length equals 16 residues. The CDR3 loop is CASSPPSSGVSYEQYF. Written as DNA, the CDR3 is TGTGCCAGCTCACCACCGTCTAGCGGGGTATCCTACGAGCAGTACTTC.

This clonotype was counted ten times or more. The chain recombines TRBV29-1 with TRBJ2-5; D unclear. Germline values: CDR1 SQVTM, CDR2 ANQGSEA. Deletions cut 1 base from V and 6 bases from J, with 9 bases between. The CDR3 consists of 12 residues. The CDR3 nucleotides read TGCAGCGTTGAAGCAGCTGGTCAGACCCAGTACTTC. It is translated as CSVEAAGQTQYF. The whole variable domain, filled in from reference TRBV29-1 and TRBJ2-5, reads SAVISQKPSRDICQRGTSLTIQCQVDSQVTMMFWYRQQPGQSLTLIATANQGSEATYESGFVIDKFPISRPNLTFSTLTVSNMSPEDSSIYLCSVEAAGQTQYFGPGTRLLVL.